The clone carrying this T cell receptor (beta chain) was seen only a few times. These data belong to a study of kidney transplant recipient with SARS-CoV-2 infection. Germline values: CDR1 SQVTM, CDR2 ANQGSEA. Trimming shortened V by 4 bases and J by 0 bases, and 11 bases separated the two germline ends. CDR3 length: 14 amino acids. In TCRdb, the reads were re-called with MiXCR into one record per CDR3 protein. The sample has under 300,000 distinct CDR3 sequences, about 28% seen once. The V call is TRBV29-1, the J call TRBJ2-3; tentatively, D is TRBD2 (5 bases). The sequence was collected from a young adult male patient who had COVID-19 and was a kidney transplant recipient. Some T cells may arise from the graft donor. Sequences were derived from a blood sample, sampled at baseline and around day 120 from a kidney transplant recipient. CDR3 coding DNA: TGCAGCGTTGTAGGGAGATTAAGCACAGATACGCAGTATTTT. Its translation: CSVVGRLSTDTQYF.